Below, 14 T cell receptor beta chains from the same sample are listed, as sequenced in a study of cytomegalovirus exposure and HLA in healthy donors. The protocol was immunoSEQ multiplex PCR, while the TCRdb copy is restricted to in-frame clones and leaves out a portion. The sample shows fewer than 80,000 clones, approximately 96% of them seen only once. The sequencing sample was made of PBMCs. The receptors were gathered from a woman under 30 in good health and CMV-seropositive.

To note about this clone: The junction departs from germline at one end; a sequencing error may be responsible. The chain joins TRBV7-7 to TRBJ2-1; 7 bases agree with TRBD2. This CDR3 comprises 16 residues. CDR1 SSHAT and CDR2 FNYEAQ come from the germline V gene (reference sequence). The CDR3 sequence: CASSLVAGALVHEQFF. As DNA, the CDR3 is TGTGCTAGCAGCTTAGTTGCGGGAGCTCTAGTACATGAGCAGTTCTTC.

The J gene is TRBJ2-7, the V gene TRBV30; 10 bases are a match to TRBD1. Germline trimming cut 1 base from V and 3 bases from J; bases unmatched to any gene: 3. This CDR3 has 14 residues. The germline CDR1 and CDR2 sequences are GTSNPN and SVGIG (reference sequence). CDR3 nucleotides: TGTGCCTGGAGTGATGGGACAGGGGACTACGAGCAGTACTTC. It encodes CAWSDGTGDYEQYF.

This clone was counted once. This chain's CDR3 is CASSQGSAGGSGNEQFF. The CDR3 region has the DNA TGCGCCAGCAGCCAAGGGTCCGCGGGAGGCTCCGGCAATGAGCAGTTCTTC. The chain recombines TRBV4-3 with TRBJ2-1; 8 bases are a match to TRBD2. There are 17 residues in the CDR3. V lost 1 base to trimming and J lost 6 bases; unmatched junction nucleotides: 11. Germline V gives CDR1 LGHNA, CDR2 YSLEER.

The rearrangement uses TRBV6-5 and TRBJ1-2, with D uncertain. Germline values: CDR1 MNHEY, CDR2 SVGAGI. This CDR3 spans 12 amino acids. Trimming removed 4 bases from V and 7 bases from J, with 10 bases in between. CDR3 in DNA: TGTGCCAGCAGTTCGGGGTCGCGTGGCTACACCTTC. It is translated as CASSSGSRGYTF.

The J gene is TRBJ2-1, the V gene TRBV15, with D uncertain. The CDR3 runs to 13 residues. Per the germline V gene, CDR1 is LNHNV and CDR2 is YYDKDF (reference sequence). V was cut by 5 bases and J by 3 bases, with 8 bases left in between. CDR3 residues: CATSRSSYNEQFF. The DNA of the CDR3 is TGTGCCACCAGCCGCTCTAGCTACAATGAGCAGTTCTTC.

The CDR3 is CASRLGTGGGTGELFF. The DNA of the CDR3 is TGTGCCAGCAGATTAGGGACAGGGGGCGGCACCGGGGAGCTGTTTTTT. The chain combines TRBV27 with TRBJ2-2, with 12 bases identical to TRBD1. CDR3 length: 16 residues. The V and J ends lost 6 bases and 4 bases, in that order; junction bases with no gene match: 6. The germline gives CDR1 MNHEY, CDR2 SMNVEV (reference sequence).

This rearrangement joins TRBV15 to TRBJ2-1; possible D gene TRBD2, 5 bases. Germline loops: CDR1 LNHNV, CDR2 YYDKDF (reference sequence). With 1 base removed from V and 0 bases from J, the gap between germline ends came to 10 bases. CDR3 length: 16 residues. In DNA form, the CDR3 reads TGTGCCACCAGCAGAGGTGCGGGTCGCTCCTACAATGAGCAGTTCTTC. This codes for CATSRGAGRSYNEQFF.

The rearrangement uses TRBV27 and TRBJ1-2; tentatively, D is TRBD1 (5 bases). Trimming stripped 5 bases from V and 4 bases from J, with 14 bases between. Germline assignment: CDR1 MNHEY and CDR2 SMNVEV (reference sequence). This CDR3 is built from 14 residues. The CDR3 sequence: CASSPRQGPYGYTF. DNA for the CDR3: TGTGCCAGCAGTCCACGCCAGGGCCCCTATGGCTACACCTTC.

The chain employs TRBV19 and TRBJ2-1; D uncertain. Germline loops: CDR1 LNHDA, CDR2 SQIVND (reference sequence). Trimming cost V 5 bases and J 8 bases, with 13 bases left between them. The CDR3 has 13 residues. The DNA of the CDR3 is TGTGCCAGTAGTTTCTCCTACCGGGATGAGCAGTTCTTC. This gives the protein CASSFSYRDEQFF.

The V gene is TRBV30, the J gene TRBJ1-2; TRBD1 matches 8 bases. V lost 0 bases, J lost 4 bases, and 7 bases stayed unmatched. Germline CDR1 and CDR2: GTSNPN and SVGIG (reference sequence). The CDR3 spans 15 residues. CDR3 loop: CAWSVLSGGSYGYTF. CDR3 bases: TGTGCCTGGAGTGTACTTTCAGGGGGCAGCTATGGCTACACCTTC.

The V gene is TRBV28, the J gene TRBJ2-7, with a weak D call TRBD1 (5 bases). V shed 4 bases and J shed 5 bases, with 24 bases lying between them. The CDR3 covers 17 residues. CDR1 MDHEN and CDR2 SYDVKM come from the germline V gene. The CDR3 DNA follows: TGTGCCAGCAGTTCACCACTACCCGGGCCTAGGGGCCACGAGCAGTACTTC. Protein: CASSSPLPGPRGHEQYF.

J is TRBJ2-7 and V is TRBV7-9; tentative D call: TRBD2 (5 bases). From germline, CDR1 is SEHNR and CDR2 FQNEAQ (reference sequence). Trimming stripped 5 bases from V and 0 bases from J, with 11 bases between. The length of the CDR3 is 14 residues. The CDR3 protein is CASSRRGSSYEQYF. Here the CDR3 DNA reads TGTGCCAGCAGCCGACGGGGAAGCTCCTACGAGCAGTACTTC.

The chain carries TRBV6-6 and TRBJ1-4, with TRBD1 matching over 9 bases. The V gene's germline CDR1 is MNHNY and CDR2 SVGAGI (reference sequence). This CDR3 contains 15 residues. The V segment lost 6 bases and the J segment 7 bases; nucleotides outside the gene matches: 9. The CDR3 DNA sequence: TGTGCCAGCAGAAGAACCCGGGACAGGGTTGAAAAACTGTTTTTT. Its translation: CASRRTRDRVEKLFF.

The genes are TRBV28 and TRBJ2-5; 10 bases fit TRBD1. Per the germline V gene, CDR1 is MDHEN and CDR2 is SYDVKM. This CDR3 region has 13 residues. The J segment lost 5 bases and the V segment lost 7 bases, leaving 4 bases of the junction unmatched. The CDR3 nucleotides read TGTGCCAGCACGGGGACAGGGGTCGAGACCCAGTACTTC. Its translation: CASTGTGVETQYF.